This record concerns one TCR beta chain sequence. What it binds is unknown. In germline, CDR1 is PRHDT, CDR2 FYEKMQ (reference sequence). The length of the CDR3 is 14 residues. V dropped 4 bases and J dropped 4 bases, with 11 bases sitting between them. Some clones are missing from TCRdb's copy, which holds only in-frame ones; the method was immunoSEQ multiplex PCR. The data hold 70,000 to 95,000 clones, with roughly 93% observed a single time. The data originate from a study of siplizumab effects on memory and regulatory T cells. General study results and limits: Researchers could not give a naive or memory phenotype to roughly 75-95% of proliferating CD4+ or CD8+ clones. Naive T cells, seemingly more diverse than memory cells, seemed major alloresponse contributors.

The J gene is TRBJ1-3, the V gene TRBV13; no clear D gene. Material for sequencing was CD8+ T cells sorted from blood. The clonotype was recovered from a human donor in good health. CDR3 in DNA: TGTGCCAGCAGCTCTCAACCGACAGGAAACACCATATATTTT. Protein sequence: CASSSQPTGNTIYF. Full variable domain (remainder filled in from reference TRBV13 and TRBJ1-3): AAGVIQSPRHLIKEKRETATLKCYPIPRHDTVYWYQQGPGQDPQFLISFYEKMQSDKGSIPDRFSAQQFSDYHSELNMSSLELGDSALYFCASSSQPTGNTIYFGEGSWLTVV.